A selection of T cell receptor beta chains follows, all from one sample in a study of T cells in localized non-small cell lung cancer. Profiling relied on immunoSEQ multiplex PCR, and the TCRdb table lists in-frame clones only, not all of them. Among approximately 150,000 clones, roughly 90% were seen once, and the ten largest hold around 1.7%. The sequences come from peripheral blood, collected before any cancer treatment. The receptors were gathered from a female donor over 55 with stage I lung adenocarcinoma. Both conserved end residues are part of each CDR3. D genes are given only for firm matches.

V	J	D	CDR3	DNA
TRBV7-2	TRBJ2-3	.	CASMKQSLHTQYF	TGTGCCAGCATGAAGCAAAGCTTGCATACGCAGTATTTT
TRBV19	TRBJ2-1	.	CASTGYNEQFF	TGTGCCAGTACTGGTTACAATGAGCAGTTCTTC
TRBV6-5	TRBJ2-2	.	CASRPTFSGELFF	TGTGCCAGCAGGCCGACTTTCTCTGGGGAGCTGTTTTTT
TRBV4-2	TRBJ2-7	TRBD1	CASSQYGQGDYEQYF	TGTGCCAGCAGCCAATACGGACAGGGAGATTACGAGCAGTACTTC
TRBV6-6	TRBJ2-7	TRBD2	CASSYGSGSRGEQYF	TGTGCCAGCAGTTATGGGAGCGGGAGCCGAGGTGAGCAGTACTTC
TRBV28	TRBJ1-1	.	CASGDANTEAFF	TGTGCCAGCGGGGACGCGAACACTGAAGCTTTCTTT
TRBV6-4	TRBJ2-1	.	CASRGVPHTGWGNEQFF	TGTGCCAGCAGGGGGGTCCCTCACACAGGGTGGGGGAATGAGCAGTTCTTC
TRBV6-6	TRBJ2-5	.	CASAVPPQETQYF	TGTGCCAGCGCGGTGCCTCCTCAGGAGACCCAGTACTTC
TRBV10-3	TRBJ2-7	TRBD2	CAISEAGLKYEQYF	TGTGCCATCAGCGAAGCGGGGCTCAAATACGAGCAGTACTTC
TRBV7-2	TRBJ2-2	TRBD2	CASRLEAGGAGELFF	TGTGCCAGCAGGCTTGAGGCGGGAGGGGCCGGGGAGCTGTTTTTT
TRBV11-1	TRBJ2-7	TRBD1	CASSLGHRGDGYEQYF	TGTGCCAGCAGCTTAGGACACAGGGGCGATGGCTACGAGCAGTACTTC